The 17 T cell receptor beta chains below were found in one sample sequenced in a study of T cells in Graves' hyperthyroidism and ophthalmopathy. Amplified TCR beta CDR3 regions came from RNA transcripts. A set of HTBI primers served as the primers for a first-round RT-PCR of the TCR CDR3. Each CDR3 protein gets one entry after TCRdb re-called the multiplex PCR reads with MiXCR. The sample shows approximately 590,000 distinct CDR3 sequences, approximately 14% of them seen only once. Sequencing used blood. Receptors originate from a woman aged 25 to 45 with Graves' hyperthyroidism.

V is TRBV4-1 and J is TRBJ2-1; 11 positions agree with TRBD2. V dropped 3 bases and J dropped 7; count of bases not matched to a gene: 11. The CDR3 sequence is 17 residues long. Germline V CDR1 and CDR2: MGHRA, YSYEKL. The CDR3 loop reads CASSHPSGSGRGNEQFF. DNA of the CDR3: TGCGCCAGCAGCCACCCATCAGGTAGCGGGAGGGGTAATGAGCAGTTCTTC.

This clonotype was seen many times. This CDR3 reads CASSAVVQRETQYF. CDR3 bases: TGTGCCAGCAGTGCGGTTGTCCAGCGGGAGACCCAGTACTTC. V and J are TRBV12-3 or TRBV12-4 and TRBJ2-5; D is perhaps TRBD2 (5 bases). This CDR3 comprises 14 residues. Deletions cut 5 bases from V and 5 bases from J, with 15 bases between.

This clonotype appeared many times. V usage is TRBV20-1 and J usage is TRBJ2-7; D possibly corresponds to TRBD2 (7 bases). The germline gives CDR1 DFQATT, CDR2 SNEGSKA (reference sequence). The CDR3 spans 18 residues. The germline V and J ends were trimmed by 3 bases and 4 bases, with 28 bases remaining between them. CDR3 amino acids: CSASGGSGRLGGRYEQYF. CDR3 in DNA: TGCAGTGCTAGTGGGGGGTCAGGGAGGCTCGGGGGGCGATACGAGCAGTACTTC.

This clonotype turned up a few times. V is TRBV4-2 and J is TRBJ2-6; D not resolved. Germline V lookup: CDR1 LGHNA, CDR2 YNFKEQ. This CDR3 region has 20 residues. V shed 1 base and J shed 1 base, with 20 bases lying between them. Here the CDR3 reads CASSQGALQILVSGANVLTF. The CDR3 DNA reads as TGTGCCAGCAGCCAAGGGGCGCTACAGATCCTTGTTTCTGGGGCCAACGTCCTGACTTTC.

The table lists this clonotype with many counts. The rearrangement joins TRBV28 to TRBJ2-5; 8 positions match TRBD1. The J segment lost 5 bases and the V segment lost 5 bases, leaving 10 bases of the junction unmatched. The germline CDR1 and CDR2 sequences are MDHEN and SYDVKM. This CDR3 is 15 amino acids long. CDR3 residues: CASSPDRGFRETQYF. The CDR3 coding sequence is TGTGCCAGCAGTCCTGACAGGGGATTTAGGGAGACCCAGTACTTC.

This clonotype was counted at least ten times. The chain combines TRBV29-1 with TRBJ2-7, with 10 bases fitting TRBD1. Losses at the gene ends were 3 bases for V and 7 bases for J; bases not matched to a gene: 6. The CDR3 sequence is 13 residues long. The germline V gene has CDR1 SQVTM and CDR2 ANQGSEA. CDR3 coding DNA: TGCAGCGTTGAGAGGACAGGGGGAAGGGAGCAGTACTTC. Its translation: CSVERTGGREQYF.

Of note for this clonotype: In this CDR3 the conserved last residue, phenylalanine or tryptophan, is missing, so a read error is likely. The chain joins TRBV30 to TRBJ1-6, with D tentatively TRBD1 (5 bases). This CDR3 is 13 amino acids long. Germline V gives CDR1 GTSNPN, CDR2 SVGIG (reference sequence). V lost 3 bases and J 5 bases, leaving 8 bases between the germline ends. CDR3 sequence: CAWSGGDNSPLHL. For the CDR3, the DNA is TGTGCCTGGAGCGGAGGGGATAATTCACCCCTCCACCTT.

About this clonotype itself: Mismatch with germline at one junction end may stem from a read error. The chain links TRBV7-7 to TRBJ2-5; possible D gene TRBD2, 5 bases. The CDR3 contains 12 residues. Germline V CDR1 and CDR2: SSHAT, FNYEAQ (reference sequence). DNA for the CDR3: TGTGCTAGCAGCACGGGGAGCGCGACCCAGTACTTC. It codes for CASSTGSATQYF.

This clonotype has at least ten counts. CDR3: CSAPLGTTKIAKNIQYF. The CDR3 DNA follows: TGCAGTGCTCCGCTCGGGACTACTAAGATAGCCAAAAACATTCAGTACTTC. This chain links TRBV20-1 with TRBJ2-4, with 7 bases identical to TRBD2. Germline assignment: CDR1 DFQATT and CDR2 SNEGSKA (reference sequence). V lost 5 bases to trimming and J lost 0 bases; unmatched junction nucleotides: 13. The CDR3 consists of 17 residues.

This clonotype came up many times. One end of the junction is discordant with germline, which a read error may explain. V gene TRBV20-1 combines with J gene TRBJ2-5, with D unclear. Germline loops: CDR1 DFQATT, CDR2 SNEGSKA (reference sequence). The CDR3 consists of 11 residues. The CDR3 here is CSAASAAPRHF. In DNA, the CDR3 is TGCAGTGCGGCTTCTGCGGCCCCTCGGCACTTC.

This clonotype was picked up many times. This chain joins TRBV27 and TRBJ2-3; D is ambiguous. The V and J ends lost 6 bases and 2 bases respectively, with 12 bases between them. The length of the CDR3 is 14 residues. Germline V CDR1 and CDR2: MNHEY, SMNVEV (reference sequence). CDR3 DNA: TGTGCCAGCAGCATTACAAGCCACACAGATACGCAGTATTTT. It specifies CASSITSHTDTQYF.

In its sample, this clonotype was seen a few times. The genes are TRBV7-3 and TRBJ2-1; 10 bases map to TRBD2. The V gene end was trimmed by 4 bases and the J gene end by 8 bases; junction bases not matched to a gene: 8. Germline V gives CDR1 SGHTA, CDR2 FQGTGA. The CDR3 sequence is 15 residues long. CDR3 in DNA: TGTGCCAGCAGCTCCCTAGCGGGAGATCGCTATGAGCAGTTCTTC. As protein: CASSSLAGDRYEQFF.

This clonotype was detected only a few times. This chain uses TRBV27 with TRBJ2-7; D possibly corresponds to TRBD2 (6 bases). The germline gives CDR1 MNHEY, CDR2 SMNVEV (reference sequence). CDR3 size: 14 residues. Trimming cost V 9 bases and J 5 bases, with 20 bases left between them. CDR3 in amino acids: CASGRGGNGNEQYF. The DNA of the CDR3 is TGTGCCAGTGGCCGGGGCGGGAATGGAAACGAGCAGTACTTC.

The V and J genes are TRBV20-1 and TRBJ2-7; D might be TRBD1 or TRBD2, each matching 6 bases. Germline values: CDR1 DFQATT, CDR2 SNEGSKA (reference sequence). V was cut by 3 bases and J by 1 base, with 16 bases left in between. CDR3 length: 15 residues. CDR3 DNA: TGCAGTGCTAGGGTCACTAGCAGGGGTTCCTACGAGCAGTACTTC. It codes for CSARVTSRGSYEQYF.

With regard to this clonotype: Being one base from a much bigger clone, this may be a read error. This chain joins TRBV2 and TRBJ2-1; D possibly corresponds to TRBD1 (6 bases). Germline V lookup: CDR1 SNHLY, CDR2 FYNNEI. V was shortened by 3 bases and J by 3 bases, with 12 bases between the two germline ends. The CDR3 loop spans 15 amino acids. CDR3 DNA: TGTGCCAGCAGTGAGGGGGCACTCAACTACAATGAGCAGTTCTTC. Its translation is CASSEGALNYNEQFF.

The table lists this clonotype with many counts. The rearrangement joins TRBV20-1 to TRBJ2-7; no definite D call. There are 12 residues in the CDR3. Trimming took off 1 base at V and 6 bases at J, with 10 bases between the two ends. The germline V gene encodes CDR1 DFQATT and CDR2 SNEGSKA (reference sequence). CDR3 nucleotides: TGCAGTGCTAGAGTTAGGCCCGGCGAGCAGTACTTC. Amino acid sequence: CSARVRPGEQYF.

This clonotype has a count of ten or more. The chain uses TRBV2 and TRBJ2-7; perhaps TRBD1 as D (6 bases). Germline CDR1 and CDR2: SNHLY and FYNNEI. The length of the CDR3 is 13 residues. With 7 bases removed from V and 3 bases from J, the gap between germline ends came to 13 bases. CDR3 sequence (DNA): TGTGCCAGCAACCCAGGGGCGCTCTACGAGCAGTACTTC. This gives the protein CASNPGALYEQYF. Supplemented by reference TRBV2 and TRBJ2-7, the full variable domain reads EPEVTQTPSHQVTQMGQEVILRCVPISNHLYFYWYRQILGQKVEFLVSFYNNEISEKSEIFDDQFSVERPDGSNFTLKIRSTKLEDSAMYFCASNPGALYEQYFGPGTRLTVT.